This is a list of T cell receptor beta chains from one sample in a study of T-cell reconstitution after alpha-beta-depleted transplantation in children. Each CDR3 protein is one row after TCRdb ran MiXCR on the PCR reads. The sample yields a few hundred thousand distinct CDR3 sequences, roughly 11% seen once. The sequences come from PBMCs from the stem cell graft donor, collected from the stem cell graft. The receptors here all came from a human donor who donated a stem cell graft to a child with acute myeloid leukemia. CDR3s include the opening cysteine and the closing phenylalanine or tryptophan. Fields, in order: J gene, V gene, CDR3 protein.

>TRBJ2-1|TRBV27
CASSSGLAESYNEQFF
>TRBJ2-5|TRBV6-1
CASRETGGETQYF
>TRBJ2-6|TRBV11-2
CASSLSLGRLTGANVLTF
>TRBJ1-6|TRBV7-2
CASSFGTVNSPLHF
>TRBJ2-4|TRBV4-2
CASSQEARPENIQYF
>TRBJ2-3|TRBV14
CASSQFRGPDTQYF
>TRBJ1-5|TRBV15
CATSRPDTRGRSQHF
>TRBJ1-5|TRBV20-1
CSAMAGRDRGFQPQHF
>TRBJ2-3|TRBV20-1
CSAWRDTQYF
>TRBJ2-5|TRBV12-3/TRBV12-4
CASSSLAGLQETQYF